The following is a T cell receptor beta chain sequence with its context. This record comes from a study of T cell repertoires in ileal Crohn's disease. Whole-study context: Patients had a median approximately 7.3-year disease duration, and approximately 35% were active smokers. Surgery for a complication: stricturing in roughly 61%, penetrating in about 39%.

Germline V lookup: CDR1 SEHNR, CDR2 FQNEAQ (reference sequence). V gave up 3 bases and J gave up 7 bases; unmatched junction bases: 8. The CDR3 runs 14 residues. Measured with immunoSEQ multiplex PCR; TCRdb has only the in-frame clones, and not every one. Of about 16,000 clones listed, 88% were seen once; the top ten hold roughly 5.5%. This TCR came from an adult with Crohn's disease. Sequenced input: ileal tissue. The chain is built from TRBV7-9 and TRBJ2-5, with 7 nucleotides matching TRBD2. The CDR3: CASSLGLRGSTQYF. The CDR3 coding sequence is TGTGCCAGCAGCTTGGGACTAAGAGGGTCGACCCAGTACTTC. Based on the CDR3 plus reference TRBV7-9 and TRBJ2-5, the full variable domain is DTGVSQNPRHKITKRGQNVTFRCDPISEHNRLYWYRQTLGQGPEFLTYFQNEAQLEKSRLLSDRFSAERPKGSFSTLEIQRTEQGDSAMYLCASSLGLRGSTQYFGPGTRLLVL.